This record looks at one T cell receptor beta chain sequence and its context. Its antigen is undetermined. This entry belongs to a study of post-analysis software for immune sequencing data. Overall study findings and caveats: Multiple sclerosis was associated with a significant reduction in normalized Chao1 diversity relative to controls. With TRBV5-6, TRBV5-1 and TRBV20-1 included, about 5 TRBV segments were more frequent in patients than in controls.

Unique molecular identifiers were carried by the TCR beta cDNA libraries. The authors obtained roughly 550,000 cDNA molecules from approximately 1 to 10 million T cells. TCRdb re-analysed the PCR reads in MiXCR, keeping a single row per CDR3 protein. The table records some 690,000 distinct CDR3 sequences, 59% of them present only once. Trimming took off 6 bases at V and 4 bases at J, with 12 bases between the two ends. The CDR3 totals 13 residues. This receptor was obtained from a girl aged 2 to 9 with multiple sclerosis. The chain joins TRBV12-3 or TRBV12-4 to TRBJ1-2; possible D gene TRBD1, 6 bases. The sequenced sample consisted of blood. CDR3 bases: TGTGCCAGCAGCCCTGACAGGCCCTATGGCTACACCTTC. Its protein is CASSPDRPYGYTF.